This T cell receptor beta chain appears in the sequencing data of a study of blood T cell repertoires in COVID-19. In the study overall: The analysed material was cDNA or gDNA that came from T cells, B-cell-depleted T cells, or PBMCs.

Assay: immunoSEQ multiplex PCR; the TCRdb copy retains only in-frame clones and omits some. The data show 50,000 to 80,000 clones, 70% to 90% seen once. The germline V gene encodes CDR1 SGDLS and CDR2 YYNGEE. V was pared by 4 bases and J by 5 bases, with 8 bases of the junction left unmatched. This CDR3 has 14 amino acids. Input material: peripheral blood. The sequence derives from a man aged 50 to 59 with active COVID-19. The chain is built from TRBV9 and TRBJ2-5; TRBD1 matches 7 bases. CDR3 in amino acids: CASSLQQGWETQYF. As DNA, the CDR3 is TGTGCCAGCAGCCTACAACAGGGGTGGGAGACCCAGTACTTC.